These T cell receptor beta chains were read from a single sample in a study of early T cells in non-severe SARS-CoV-2 infection. TCRdb independently ran MiXCR on the 5' RACE reads; one entry per CDR3 protein. The sample lists some 56,000 distinct CDR3 sequences, more than 9% occurring once. Sequenced sample: whole blood. The receptor source for this set is an adult who was a healthcare worker with PCR-confirmed SARS-CoV-2 infection or an uninfected control (not recorded which). CDR3s include the opening cysteine and the closing phenylalanine or tryptophan. The D gene is left open where the match is weak. A row's size may be missing; if present it is once, few, many or a size class.

D gene,J gene,clone size,V gene,CDR3 protein,CDR3 DNA
TRBD1,TRBJ1-1,many,TRBV27,CASSSDWTGNTEAFF,TGTGCCAGCAGTTCCGATTGGACAGGGAACACTGAAGCTTTCTTT
NA,TRBJ1-5,many,TRBV18,CASSPGHYQPQHF,TGTGCCAGCTCCCCGGGACATTATCAGCCCCAGCATTTT
TRBD2,TRBJ2-2,few,TRBV6-6,CASSPAGGVGELFF,TGTGCCAGCTCCCCTGCGGGAGGGGTCGGGGAGCTGTTTTTT
NA,TRBJ2-1,many,TRBV29-1,CSVDVTVNEQFF,TGCAGCGTTGATGTGACAGTCAATGAGCAGTTCTTC
NA,TRBJ1-1,many,TRBV12-3/TRBV12-4,CASSLRTERAFF,TGTGCCAGCAGTTTGAGGACCGAGAGAGCTTTCTTT
TRBD2,TRBJ2-1,many,TRBV20-1,CSARDPWAGGGNEQFF,TGCAGTGCTAGAGACCCCTGGGCGGGAGGGGGAAATGAGCAGTTCTTC
TRBD1,TRBJ2-1,NA,TRBV20-1,CSARRTGGYYNEQFF,TGCAGTGCTAGACGGACAGGGGGCTACTACAATGAGCAGTTCTTC
TRBD2,TRBJ2-5,many,TRBV19,CASSTGTRGETQYF,TGTGCCAGTAGTACCGGGACTAGAGGCGAGACCCAGTACTTC
TRBD2,TRBJ2-7,large,TRBV10-3,CAISGREGIVEQYF,TGTGCCATCAGTGGACGGGAGGGGATTGTTGAGCAGTACTTC
NA,TRBJ2-7,NA,TRBV19,CASSIVHGHEQYF,TGTGCCAGTAGTATAGTACACGGGCACGAGCAGTACTTC
TRBD1,TRBJ1-2,NA,TRBV14,CASSRLTGDYGYTF,TGTGCCAGCAGCCGATTGACAGGGGACTATGGCTACACCTTC
TRBD2,TRBJ2-2,few,TRBV3-1,CASSQDALAGRANTGELFF,TGTGCCAGCAGCCAAGATGCGCTAGCGGGAAGGGCGAACACCGGGGAGCTGTTTTTT
TRBD2,TRBJ2-5,many,TRBV7-2,CASSLMGAGGETQYF,TGTGCCAGCAGCCTAATGGGAGCGGGAGGTGAGACCCAGTACTTC
NA,TRBJ2-3,many,TRBV5-1,CASSGGQPGITDTQYF,TGCGCCAGCAGCGGGGGTCAGCCGGGGATCACAGATACGCAGTATTTT
NA,TRBJ1-5,many,TRBV7-8,CASSLAFGNQPQHF,TGTGCCAGCAGCTTAGCGTTTGGCAATCAGCCCCAGCATTTT
TRBD1,TRBJ1-2,few,TRBV2,CASRQGANYGYTF,TGTGCCAGCAGGCAGGGGGCTAACTATGGCTACACCTTC
TRBD2,TRBJ2-1,many,TRBV2,CASSVGGALYNEQFF,TGTGCCAGCAGTGTCGGGGGGGCTCTCTACAATGAGCAGTTCTTC
TRBD1,TRBJ1-1,few,TRBV11-2,CASSLWDRGRGTEAFF,TGTGCCAGCAGCTTATGGGACAGGGGGCGCGGGACTGAAGCTTTCTTT
NA,TRBJ2-7,NA,TRBV27,CASSYQGVEQYF,TGTGCCAGCAGTTACCAGGGAGTCGAGCAGTACTTC
NA,TRBJ2-3,many,TRBV7-2,CASSLDAYSTDTQYF,TGTGCCAGCAGCTTGGACGCCTATAGCACAGATACGCAGTATTTT
NA,TRBJ1-4,few,TRBV7-9,CASSLNAVGEKLFF,TGTGCCAGCAGCTTAAACGCGGTCGGTGAAAAACTGTTTTTT
TRBD2,TRBJ2-2,few,TRBV7-3,CASSHTLAGGPGELFF,TGTGCCAGCAGCCACACCCTAGCGGGAGGGCCCGGGGAGCTGTTTTTT
NA,TRBJ2-1,many,TRBV27,CASSLSGRYNEQFF,TGTGCCAGCAGTTTATCGGGACGTTACAATGAGCAGTTCTTC
TRBD1,TRBJ2-5,many,TRBV7-6,CASRSGTGEETQYF,TGTGCCAGCAGATCCGGGACAGGGGAAGAGACCCAGTACTTC
TRBD2,TRBJ2-1,many,TRBV14,CASSQRRGTSGHNEQFF,TGTGCCAGCAGCCAACGTCGTGGGACTAGTGGTCACAATGAGCAGTTCTTC
TRBD1,TRBJ2-1,many,TRBV7-3,CASSPQGNLNEQFF,TGTGCCAGCAGCCCACAGGGGAATCTCAATGAGCAGTTCTTC
NA,TRBJ2-3,NA,TRBV30,CAWKSGITQDTQYF,TGTGCCTGGAAGTCAGGGATTACGCAAGATACGCAGTATTTT
NA,TRBJ1-1,few,TRBV6-1,CASSSQGITEAFF,TGTGCCAGCAGTTCACAGGGAATCACTGAAGCTTTCTTT
NA,TRBJ2-1,many,TRBV27,CASSLSPVWDEQFF,TGTGCCAGCAGTTTATCGCCGGTCTGGGATGAGCAGTTCTTC
NA,TRBJ2-7,many,TRBV29-1,CSAGNNEQYF,TGCAGCGCGGGGAACAACGAGCAGTACTTC
NA,TRBJ2-7,many,TRBV3-1,CASSQGYRAYEQYF,TGTGCCAGCAGCCAAGGATACAGGGCCTACGAGCAGTACTTC
NA,TRBJ2-2,NA,TRBV11-2,CASSLLSGELFF,TGTGCCAGCAGCCTGTTGAGCGGGGAGCTGTTTTTT
NA,TRBJ2-7,NA,TRBV5-6,CASNRGAGYEQYF,TGTGCCAGCAACCGAGGGGCAGGCTACGAGCAGTACTTC
NA,TRBJ1-1,many,TRBV5-4,CASSFHPNTEAFF,TGTGCCAGCAGCTTTCATCCGAACACTGAAGCTTTCTTT
NA,TRBJ2-2,few,TRBV7-6,CASSLVGANTGELFF,TGTGCCAGCAGCTTAGTAGGTGCAAACACCGGGGAGCTGTTTTTT
NA,TRBJ1-5,few,TRBV7-3,CPPCEYSNQPQHF,TGTCCGCCTTGTGAGTATAGCAATCAGCCCCAGCATTTT
TRBD2,TRBJ2-7,many,TRBV7-2,CASRPRLAGGAKQYF,TGTGCCAGCAGGCCGCGACTAGCGGGAGGTGCTAAGCAGTACTTC
NA,TRBJ2-5,few,TRBV25-1,CASSQSKGYQETQYF,TGTGCCAGCAGTCAAAGTAAAGGGTACCAAGAGACCCAGTACTTC
TRBD2,TRBJ2-1,many,TRBV7-6,CASSPTTSGGGGEQFF,TGTGCCAGCAGCCCTACGACTAGCGGGGGCGGCGGTGAGCAGTTCTTC
TRBD2,TRBJ2-1,many,TRBV6-6,CASSYSSGVPYNEQFF,TGTGCCAGCAGTTACTCAAGCGGGGTACCATACAATGAGCAGTTCTTC
NA,TRBJ2-1,few,TRBV15,CATSRFFVEQFF,TGTGCCACCAGCAGATTTTTCGTTGAGCAGTTCTTC
NA,TRBJ1-1,many,TRBV6-5,CASSYGREAFF,TGTGCCAGCAGTTACGGCCGTGAAGCTTTCTTT
NA,TRBJ2-3,few,TRBV4-2,CASSQESSGADTQYF,TGTGCCAGCAGCCAAGAGTCTTCAGGGGCAGATACGCAGTATTTT
NA,TRBJ2-1,many,TRBV24-1,CATGGYNEQFF,TGTGCCACCGGGGGGTACAATGAGCAGTTCTTC
NA,TRBJ2-7,many,TRBV12-3/TRBV12-4,CASSLPRRSSYEQYF,TGTGCCAGCAGTTTACCCCGTAGGAGCTCCTACGAGCAGTACTTC